Sequencing of this TCR beta chain was carried out in a study of CD8 T cells in Susac syndrome (dated by TCRdb to about 2019). For the study in its entirety: Of the Susac syndrome patients who were sequenced, roughly 6 had clinically active disease and roughly 8 were in clinical remission. At blood withdrawal, Susac syndrome patients were either therapy-naive, taking corticosteroids (in some cases with IVIg as well), or taking IVIg alone. Whether CD8+ T cell activation and differentiation in Susac syndrome was antigen driven was tested using repertoire sequencing.

As encoded in the germline V gene (reference sequence), CDR1 is LNHNV while CDR2 is YYDKDF. The CDR3 starts with the cysteine, ends with the phenylalanine, and has 15 residues. Only the CDR3 portion is preserved as DNA: 45 bases, with reading frame beginning at the first base. The junction shows trimming of 0 bases on V and 0 bases on J, plus 8 bases between the germline ends. RNA was extracted using the RNeasy kit, and about 0.45 to 1 ug of the RNA was reverse transcribed with random hexamers. The immunoSEQ multiplex PCR assay, covering 54 Vbeta and 13 Jbeta segments, was used to amplify TCR beta CDR3 regions. Bias from PCR amplification was corrected by using a synthetic template baseline for primer optimization and for computational correction. The authors processed their data as follows. Reads were assigned to V, D and J genes according to IMGT and analyzed in immunoSEQ Analyzer, with only productive sequences retained. To calculate clonality, Shannon entropy was normalized by log2 of the number of productive unique sequences and then subtracted from one. For each patient and control, public and private clones were evaluated among the 100 most prevalent clones. Clones were defined as Susac-specific when absent from the healthy and MS cohorts, from about 970 published viral clones and from other ImmuneACCESS disease sequences. The raw public data were reprocessed by TCRdb itself: fastp quality trimming at Q25, MiXCR clonotype calling, in-frame beta chains only. All rows with the same CDR3 protein become a single entry with the most common DNA and genes. Clone size and V and J calls follow TCRdb, not the original study. The sample contains roughly 150,000 distinct CDR3 sequences, around 96% of them found a single time. Together, the top ten hold 0.15% to 0.2% of the sample.

Broader findings and caveats from the paper: The TCR sequencing and HLA analysis was acknowledged to have included a relatively small number of individuals. No clonal expansion was detected in the CD4+ T cell repertoire of Susac syndrome patients.

Of note for this clonotype: Its specific antigen is unknown. One base away there is no much larger clone; base qualities are not given.

Peripheral blood CD8+ and CD4+ T cells from healthy donors, Susac syndrome patients and multiple sclerosis patients were profiled using high-throughput TCR beta sequencing. Recently defined diagnostic criteria for definite or probable disease were met by the Susac syndrome patients. Bulk CD8+ and CD4+ T cells were purified by magnetic negative isolation, while CD8+ TEMRA cells were enriched using FACS. Blood was drawn into EDTA tubes, processed within 24 hours, and PBMCs were isolated by density gradient centrifugation. PBMCs intended for TCR sequencing were cryopreserved in liquid nitrogen and thawed later in a water bath at 37 degrees C. Purity of sorted or isolated CD4+, CD8+ and CD8+ TEMRA cells was at least 90%.

The V gene is TRBV15 and the J gene is TRBJ1-2; confidence is insufficient to name the D gene. The receptor was derived from a human donor with Susac syndrome. Material for sequencing was CD4+ T cells from PBMCs. CDR3 protein: CATSREVLSNYGYTF. The DNA sequence is given as TGTGCCACCAGCAGAGAAGTCCTATCTAACTATGGCTACACCTTC.